These 3 T cell receptor beta chains were sequenced from one sample in a study of shared clonotypes between healthy human individuals. The table came from immunoSEQ multiplex PCR; TCRdb's copy has only in-frame clones and leaves some out. The repertoire holds some 1,900,000 clones, with about 95% as singletons. Only CD45RO-negative cells positively selected for CCR7 counted as naive CD8 cells, so terminally differentiated effector memory CD45RA+ cells were excluded. The specimen sequenced was naive CD8+ T cells sorted from blood. The receptors come from a man in his late teens or twenties in good health.

This chain links TRBV2 with TRBJ2-1; D is perhaps TRBD1 or TRBD2 (5 bases each). The length of the CDR3 is 13 residues. The V end lost 3 bases, the J end lost 8 bases, and 11 bases lay between the germline ends. Germline CDR1 SNHLY, CDR2 FYNNEI. CDR3 in DNA: TGTGCCAGCAGTGATTTCGTGGGGGATGAGCAGTTCTTC. This translates into CASSDFVGDEQFF.

In this sample, this clone turned up once. CDR3 loop: CASSLGPVEQYF. The CDR3 nucleotides read TGTGCCAGCAGCTTAGGGCCCGTTGAGCAGTACTTC. This chain joins TRBV7-8 and TRBJ2-7; unclear D gene. CDR1 is SGHVS and CDR2 is FQNEAQ in the germline V gene. This CDR3 is 12 amino acids long. V was shortened by 1 base and J by 7 bases, with 8 bases between the two germline ends. Using reference TRBV7-8 and TRBJ2-7 for the parts outside the CDR3, the full variable domain is GAGVSQSPRYKVAKRGQDVALRCDPISGHVSLFWYQQALGQGPEFLTYFQNEAQLDKSGLPSDRFFAERPEGSVSTLKIQRTQQEDSAVYLCASSLGPVEQYFGPGTRLTVT.

CDR3: CASSVGASGGGNEQFF. CDR3 in DNA: TGTGCCAGCAGCGTAGGAGCTAGCGGGGGCGGCAATGAGCAGTTCTTC. V is TRBV9 and J is TRBJ2-1, with 10 bases aligning to TRBD2. The CDR3 consists of 16 residues. CDR1 is SGDLS, CDR2 YYNGEE, per germline. V dropped 0 bases and J dropped 6; count of bases not matched to a gene: 6.